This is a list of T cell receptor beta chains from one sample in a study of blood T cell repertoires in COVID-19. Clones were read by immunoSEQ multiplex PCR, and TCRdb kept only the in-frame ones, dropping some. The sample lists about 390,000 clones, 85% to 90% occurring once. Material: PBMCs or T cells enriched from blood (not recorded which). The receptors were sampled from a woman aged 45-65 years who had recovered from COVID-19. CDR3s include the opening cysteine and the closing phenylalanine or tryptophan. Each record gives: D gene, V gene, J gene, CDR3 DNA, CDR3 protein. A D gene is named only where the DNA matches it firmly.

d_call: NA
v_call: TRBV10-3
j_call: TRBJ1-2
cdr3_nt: TGTGCCATCAGTGAGTCGAACAGTCGGAATAACTATGGCTACACCTTC
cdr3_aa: CAISESNSRNNYGYTF

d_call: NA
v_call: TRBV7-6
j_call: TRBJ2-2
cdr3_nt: TGTGCCAGCAGCTCAACTCCCTTCATTACGAACACCGGGGAGCTGTTTTTT
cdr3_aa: CASSSTPFITNTGELFF

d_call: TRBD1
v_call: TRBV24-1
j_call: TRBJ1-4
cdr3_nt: TGTGCCACGAGGGACAGGGTGCATGAAAAACTGTTTTTT
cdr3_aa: CATRDRVHEKLFF

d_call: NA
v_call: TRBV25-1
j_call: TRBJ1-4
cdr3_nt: TGTGCCAGCAGTGGCGGATCGGGAGAAAAACTGTTTTTT
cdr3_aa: CASSGGSGEKLFF

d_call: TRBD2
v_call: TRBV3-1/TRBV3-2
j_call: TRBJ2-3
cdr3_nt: TGTGCCAGCAGCCTGCGCGGGGGGACCGGAAATACGCAGTATTTT
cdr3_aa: CASSLRGGTGNTQYF

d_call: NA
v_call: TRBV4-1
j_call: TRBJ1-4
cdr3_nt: TGCGCCACCGGGGTGATCACAACTAATGAAAAACTGTTTTTT
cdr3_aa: CATGVITTNEKLFF

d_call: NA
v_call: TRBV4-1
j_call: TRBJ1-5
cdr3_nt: TGCGCCAGCAGCCCCCGGGAGCCTCGATATAGCAATCAGCCCCAGCATTTT
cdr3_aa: CASSPREPRYSNQPQHF

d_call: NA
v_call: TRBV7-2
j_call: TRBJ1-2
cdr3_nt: TGTGCCAGCAGACTCGGGAGGGGTGGCTACACCTTC
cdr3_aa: CASRLGRGGYTF

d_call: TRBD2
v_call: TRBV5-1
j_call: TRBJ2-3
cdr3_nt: TGCGCCAGCAAAGTTAGCGGGGTCACAGATACGCAGTATTTT
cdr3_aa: CASKVSGVTDTQYF

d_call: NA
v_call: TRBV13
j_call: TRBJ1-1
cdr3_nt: TGTGCCAGCAGCCAACAGGGAACTGAAGCTTTCTTT
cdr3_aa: CASSQQGTEAFF